Sequencing of this T cell receptor beta chain was carried out in a study of tumor and adjacent non-tumor tissue in lung cancer. The template was RNA from unsorted bulk tissue. The normal lung tissue was taken more than 3 cm from the tumor edge. Between August and November 2014, newly diagnosed, chemotherapy-naive lung cancer patients underwent thoracic surgery in China. With respect to this clonotype: Its target is not known. Sequence at one end of the junction differs from germline and may be a read error.

A modified ARM-PCR protocol with three rounds of nested PCR amplified TCRbeta. One entry per CDR3 protein results from TCRdb running MiXCR on the multiplex PCR reads. The sample has about 75,000 distinct CDR3 sequences, nearly 70% seen once. Study findings and constraints: TCR diversity was significantly greater in tumor than normal lung tissue.

Germline V gene lookup returns CDR1 MDHEN and CDR2 SYDVKM. The CDR3 has 17 residues. Sequencing was done on a sample of distant non-tumor lung tissue. This TCR was sampled from a woman aged 45-65 years with non-small cell lung cancer. The chain uses TRBV28 and TRBJ2-2, with 9 bases identical to TRBD1. The CDR3 region has the DNA TGTGCCAGCGGTTTATCGGCCGGGACAGGGAACACCGGGGAGCTATTATTT. It specifies CASGLSAGTGNTGELLF. Looking up the rest from reference TRBV28 and TRBJ2-2 gives the full variable domain: DVKVTQSSRYLVKRTGEKVFLECVQDMDHENMFWYRQDPGLGLRLIYFSYDVKMKEKGDIPEGYSVSREKKERFSLILESASTNQTSMYLCASGLSAGTGNTGELLFGEGSRLTVL.